The source of this TCR beta chain is a study of blood T cell repertoires in COVID-19 (TCRdb year 2020). At the level of the whole study: Samples covering the acute and convalescent phases of COVID-19 were provided by collaborators in the United States, Italy and Spain. The repertoires were released in a freely available public database meant as a resource for research on the immune response to SARS-CoV-2. The samples were drawn from the first 160 participants of the ongoing ImmuneRACE study and from some 1,300 subjects provided by 6 global collaborators. The dataset comprised deeply sampled blood TCRbeta repertoires from subjects exposed to, actively infected with, or recovered from COVID-19. Sample metadata almost always included a de-identified subject ID, COVID-19 status, age in years and sex. The material from the prospective study consisted of cDNA or gDNA derived from T cells, B-cell-depleted T cells, or PBMCs. Where available, HLA class I and class II types were taken from metadata supplied by the sample provider and were not determined by assay-based typing.

TCRbeta CDR3 regions were amplified from genomic DNA by means of the immunoSEQ Assay, a bias-controlled multiplex PCR. In the original analysis: Nucleated cell counts per sample were estimated from amplification of reference gene primers within the assay. Sequence reads were collapsed and filtered to measure the absolute abundance of every unique TCRbeta CDR3 rearrangement. For each sample, productive Simpson clonality was calculated as the square root of Simpson's diversity index over productive rearrangements. Sourced from immuneACCESS, this table was stored by TCRdb with only in-frame sequences that have V and J called. A share of the clones is absent; for the studies checked, an unresolved V gene accounts for under half, and the remainder has no known explanation. V, J and clone size were drawn from that table, and D and trimming were deduced from the DNA. Counted in this sample were 90,000 to 120,000 clones; 65% to 80% of them appeared once. Roughly 20% of the sample lies in the top ten.

The collaborating institutions used their own protocols to collect whole blood in K2EDTA tubes. For TCRbeta analysis, collaborators shipped samples as frozen whole blood, isolated PBMCs, or DNA extracted from either of those sample types. CDR1 is given as WSHSY and CDR2 as SAAADI, both from the germline V gene. Its CDR3 holds 17 amino acids, cysteine through phenylalanine. The retained sequence is limited to the CDR3, 51 bases, with the frame set at the first base. V trim: 0 bases; J trim: 2 bases; unmatched bases: 3. On the study overall, not on this receptor specifically: Clinical and demographic metadata were provided uncurated, with the amount varying by source and participant.

About this clone itself: The target of this receptor is not known. Per-base qualities were not stored, and no clone one base away is much larger.

This TCR was recovered from a man in his 70s with active or convalescent COVID-19. The sequenced sample was peripheral blood. This sequence uses TRBV10-2 and TRBJ1-6; TRBD1 agrees with 8 junctional bases. The sequence in DNA is TGCGCCAGCAGTGAGTCGACAGGGGCAGCCTATAATTCACCCCTCCACTTT. Translated, this gives CASSESTGAAYNSPLHF.